This passage covers 4 T cell receptor beta chains from one sample sequenced in a study of blood T cell repertoires in COVID-19 (dated by TCRdb to the early 2020s). Receptor amplification or capture employed the immunoSEQ multiplex PCR assay. TCRdb provides this immuneACCESS table in a form limited to in-frame rearrangements. Some clones are lacking; in checked studies, under half of them reflect an unresolved V gene, and why the rest are absent is not known. The sample profile shows around 220,000 clones; just over 85% of them were found once. 4% to 4.5% of the sample rests with the top ten. What was sequenced was peripheral blood. The receptors come from a man aged 50 or older with acute or convalescent COVID-19.

CDR3 sequence: CASSPKRPNTGELFF. DNA of the CDR3: TGTGCCAGCAGCCCGAAGAGGCCGAACACCGGGGAGCTGTTTTTT. The rearrangement joins TRBV9 to TRBJ2-2; D remains unclear. Germline V CDR1 and CDR2: SGDLS, YYNGEE. The V end was cut by 4 bases, the J end by 0 bases, with 10 bases between. The CDR3 is 15 residues long. Supplemented by reference TRBV9 and TRBJ2-2, the full variable domain reads DSGVTQTPKHLITATGQRVTLRCSPRSGDLSVYWYQQSLDQGLQFLIQYYNGEERAKGNILERFSAQQFPDLHSELNLSSLELGDSALYFCASSPKRPNTGELFFGEGSRLTVL.

The rearrangement joins TRBV9 to TRBJ1-2; 8 bases are a match to TRBD1. The CDR3 totals 15 residues. V lost 4 bases, J lost 4 bases, and 9 bases stayed unmatched. CDR1 SGDLS and CDR2 YYNGEE come from the germline V gene. CDR3: CASSPRQGAGYGYTF. The CDR3, as DNA: TGTGCCAGCAGCCCAAGGCAGGGGGCGGGCTATGGCTACACCTTC.

V and J are TRBV3-1 (or the pseudogene TRBV3-2) and TRBJ1-1, with TRBD1 matching over 7 bases. The CDR3 extends over 15 amino acids. Germline V gene sequence: CDR1 LGHDT, CDR2 YNNKEL (reference sequence). Losses at the gene ends were 1 base for V and 0 bases for J; bases not matched to a gene: 2. The CDR3 bases are TGTGCCAGCAGCCAAGGGGGACAGTTGAACACTGAAGCTTTCTTT. It yields the protein CASSQGGQLNTEAFF.

Only a few counts were recorded for this clone. The chain links TRBV2 to TRBJ1-6; D ambiguous. The CDR3 loop spans 16 amino acids. Germline loops: CDR1 SNHLY, CDR2 FYNNEI. Trimming removed 6 bases from V and 3 bases from J, with 15 bases in between. The CDR3 region is CASRDRQVSYNSPLHF. In nucleotides, the CDR3 is TGTGCCAGCAGAGATCGGCAGGTTAGCTATAATTCACCCCTCCACTTT.